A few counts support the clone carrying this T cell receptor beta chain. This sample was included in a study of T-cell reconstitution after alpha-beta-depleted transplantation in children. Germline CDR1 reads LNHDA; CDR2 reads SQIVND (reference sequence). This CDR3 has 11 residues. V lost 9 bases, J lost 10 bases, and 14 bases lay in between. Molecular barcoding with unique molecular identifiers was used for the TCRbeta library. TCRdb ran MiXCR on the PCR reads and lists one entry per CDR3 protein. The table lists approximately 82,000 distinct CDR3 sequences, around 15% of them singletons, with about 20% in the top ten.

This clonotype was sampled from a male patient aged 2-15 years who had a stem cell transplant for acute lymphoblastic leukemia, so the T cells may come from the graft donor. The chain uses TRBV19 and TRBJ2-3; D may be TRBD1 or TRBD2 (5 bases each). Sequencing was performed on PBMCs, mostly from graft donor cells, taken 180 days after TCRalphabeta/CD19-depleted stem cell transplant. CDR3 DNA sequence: TGTGCCAGCCTGGGGGAGACGGCGCAGTATTTT. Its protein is CASLGETAQYF.